The rows below give T cell receptor beta chains drawn from one sample of a study of regulatory T cells in long-lasting Graves disease. TCRdb re-analysed the multiplex PCR reads in MiXCR, keeping a single row per CDR3 protein. The repertoire consists of some 370,000 distinct CDR3 sequences, with 10% to 15% occurring once and the leading ten covering approximately 20%. This sample was also put to use in a study of T cells in Graves' hyperthyroidism and ophthalmopathy.

Sequenced material: peripheral blood mononuclear cells (PBMCs), taken at new diagnosis, from a patient treated with antithyroid drugs. The receptors originated from a young woman with Graves disease. The CDR3 runs from the conserved cysteine through the conserved F or W.

TRBV5-1	CASSGGDYGETQYF
TRBV19	CASSYGDLATQYF
TRBV6-1	CASRLTGLYGYTF
TRBV30	CAWSVTAGGNTIYF
TRBV27	CASSFRRGSITYEQYF
TRBV10-2	CASNPTSGVNNEQFF
TRBV5-5	CASSIRQGGFGPYGYTF
TRBV5-6	CASSPFSGTSLNNEQYF
TRBV7-6	CASSPGRGNNEQFF
TRBV7-2	CASRETNSEAFF
TRBV7-9	CASSLEMAESYGYTF
TRBV6-2/TRBV6-3	CASTQQSPYNEQFF
TRBV6-2/TRBV6-3	CASIGLWSTDTQYF
TRBV5-1	CASSLGGNHKGYNEQFF
TRBV20-1	CSASMNAFRNEQFF
TRBV20-1	CSAGGNGDEQFF
TRBV18	CASSPPLATRSTDTQYF
TRBV5-1	CASSQDRGETQYF
TRBV11-2	CASSFFGELFF
TRBV7-8	CASSSTRRENTGELFF
TRBV20-1	CSARDNRGRANEKLFF
TRBV20-1	CSAREPITGGTYNEQFF
TRBV4-1	CASSQALSGTGKETQYF
TRBV6-5	CASSYLGRGQETQYF
TRBV28	CASSIPGLAGGETQYF
TRBV6-9	CASSYGHTGELFF
TRBV11-2	CASSPYLTGAAYEQYF
TRBV12-3/TRBV12-4	CANKRSGDRDEKLFF
TRBV27	CASSFGLAVPYEQYF
TRBV20-1	CSARVQYGVSNSPLHF
TRBV6-1	CASCTYFSNQPQHF
TRBV6-2/TRBV6-3	CASSQRAGGTGAFF
TRBV5-4	CASSLASTADTQYF
TRBV10-2	CASTPTGGNTIYF
TRBV20-1	CSATQGLSYEQYF
TRBV4-1	CASSQSGQIHQPQHF
TRBV7-3	CASSLAGGSGELFF
TRBV11-3	CASSLERTGEQPQHF
TRBV20-1	CSASVGDTTDTQYF
TRBV5-1	CASRPPGDRVSPLHF